The T cell receptor beta chain under discussion was sequenced for a study of cytomegalovirus exposure and HLA in healthy donors. Germline V gene sequence: CDR1 LNHDA, CDR2 SQIVND (reference sequence). Losses at the gene ends were 6 bases for V and 4 bases for J; bases not matched to a gene: 8. This CDR3 has 16 residues. Concerning this clone: Antigen unknown.

The PCR employed 60 Vbeta primers together with 13 Jbeta primers. Assay: immunoSEQ multiplex PCR; the TCRdb copy retains only in-frame clones and omits some. The profile shows approximately 120,000 clones, 81% of them singletons. Study conclusions and caveats: Across all donors, roughly uniform sequencing depth was an assumption of the presence/absence analyses. Reports state that TCR beta sequences accurately predicted most subjects' HLA-A and HLA-B alleles.

The sample taken for sequencing was PBMCs. This receptor was identified in a woman aged 25-40 years in good health and CMV-seronegative. The V and J genes are TRBV19 and TRBJ2-3; TRBD2 matches 12 bases. The CDR3 DNA is TGTGCCAGTAGCCGAACCCCTAGCGGGGGGGCAGATACGCAGTATTTT. Protein: CASSRTPSGGADTQYF.